What follows is one TCR beta chain and its context. This CDR3 is built from 16 residues. V was pared by 5 bases and J by 6 bases, with 14 bases of the junction left unmatched. CDR1 and CDR2 (germline): LNHDA, SQIVND (reference sequence). This entry is derived from a study of somatic mutations in cytotoxic T cells in rheumatoid arthritis. TCRdb's copy holds only in-frame clones and misses some; the assay was immunoSEQ multiplex PCR. The table records about 20,000 clones, approximately 87% of them present only once. The sequenced sample consisted of CD8+ T cells sorted from blood. The V call is TRBV19, the J call TRBJ1-2; TRBD1 matches at 8 bases. The sequence was obtained from a man in his forties in good health. CDR3: CASSLTGTGNLHGYTF. The CDR3 coding sequence is TGTGCCAGTAGTCTCACCGGGACAGGAAACCTCCATGGCTACACCTTC.